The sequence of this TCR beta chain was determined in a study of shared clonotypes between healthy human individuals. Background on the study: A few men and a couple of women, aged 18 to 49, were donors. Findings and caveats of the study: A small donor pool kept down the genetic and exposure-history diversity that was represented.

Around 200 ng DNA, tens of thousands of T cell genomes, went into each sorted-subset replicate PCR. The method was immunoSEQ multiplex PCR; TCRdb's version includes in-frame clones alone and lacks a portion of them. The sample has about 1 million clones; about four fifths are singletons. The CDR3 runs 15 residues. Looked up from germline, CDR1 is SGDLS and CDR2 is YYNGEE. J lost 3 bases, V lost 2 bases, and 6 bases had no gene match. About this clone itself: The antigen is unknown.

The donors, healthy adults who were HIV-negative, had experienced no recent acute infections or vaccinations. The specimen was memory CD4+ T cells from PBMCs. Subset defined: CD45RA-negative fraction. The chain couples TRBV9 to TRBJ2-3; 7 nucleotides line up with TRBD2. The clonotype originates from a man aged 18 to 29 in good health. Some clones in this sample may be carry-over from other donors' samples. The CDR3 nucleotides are TGTGCCAGCAGCGTGGGCGGGAGAGATACAGATACGCAGTATTTT. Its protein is CASSVGGRDTDTQYF.